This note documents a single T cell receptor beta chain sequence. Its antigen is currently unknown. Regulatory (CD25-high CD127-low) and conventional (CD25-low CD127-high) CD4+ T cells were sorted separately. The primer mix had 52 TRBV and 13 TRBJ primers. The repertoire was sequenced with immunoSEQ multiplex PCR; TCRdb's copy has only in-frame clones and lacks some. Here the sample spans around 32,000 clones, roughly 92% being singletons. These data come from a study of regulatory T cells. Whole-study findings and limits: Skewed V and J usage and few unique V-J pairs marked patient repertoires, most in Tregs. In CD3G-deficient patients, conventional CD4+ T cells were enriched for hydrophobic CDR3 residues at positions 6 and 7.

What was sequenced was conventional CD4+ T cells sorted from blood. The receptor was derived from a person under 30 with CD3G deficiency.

The CDR3 protein is CASSLTSGRGTGELFF. The DNA of the CDR3 is TGCGCCAGCAGCCTAACTAGCGGCAGGGGGACCGGGGAGCTGTTTTTT. The V and J genes are TRBV5-1 and TRBJ2-2; perhaps TRBD2 as D (8 bases). V was pared by 4 bases and J by 5 bases, with 18 bases between. Germline CDR1 is SGHRS and CDR2 is YFSETQ. The CDR3 is 16 residues long.